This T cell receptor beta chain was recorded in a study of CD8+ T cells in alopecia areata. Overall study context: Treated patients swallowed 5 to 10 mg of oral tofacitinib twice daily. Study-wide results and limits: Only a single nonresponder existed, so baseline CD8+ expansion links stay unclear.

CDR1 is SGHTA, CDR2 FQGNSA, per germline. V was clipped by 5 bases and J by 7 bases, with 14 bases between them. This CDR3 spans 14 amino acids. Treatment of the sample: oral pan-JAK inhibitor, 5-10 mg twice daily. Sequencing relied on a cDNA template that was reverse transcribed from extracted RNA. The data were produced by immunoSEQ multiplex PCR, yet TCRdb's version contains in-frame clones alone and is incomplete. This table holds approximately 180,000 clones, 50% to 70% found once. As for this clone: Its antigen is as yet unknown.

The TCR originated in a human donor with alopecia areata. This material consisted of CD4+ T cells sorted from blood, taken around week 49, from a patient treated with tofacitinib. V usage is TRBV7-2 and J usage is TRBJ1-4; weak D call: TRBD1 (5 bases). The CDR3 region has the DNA TGTGCCAGCAGCCGGAGGGAGGGGAGTGAAAAACTGTTTTTT. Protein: CASSRREGSEKLFF.